A selection of T cell receptor beta chains follows, all from one sample in a study of T cell changes during pregnancy in multiple sclerosis. Assay: immunoSEQ multiplex PCR; the TCRdb copy retains only in-frame clones and omits some. The data hold around 69,000 clones, with around nine tenths observed a single time. Specimen: CD8+ T cells from peripheral blood mononuclear cells, collected before pregnancy. Source of these receptors: a female donor with multiple sclerosis, enrolled in a pregnancy study. CDR3s include the opening cysteine and the closing phenylalanine or tryptophan. D genes are given only for firm matches. Clone size is shown for a subset of rows, as once, few, many or a class of expanded clone.

V: TRBV29-1; D: NA; J: TRBJ1-1; size: NA; CDR3: CSVPAGGGNTEAFF; DNA: TGCAGCGTTCCGGCGGGCGGGGGAAACACTGAAGCTTTCTTT
V: TRBV6-5; D: NA; J: TRBJ1-2; size: NA; CDR3: CASSPAGQAYGYTF; DNA: TGTGCCAGCAGTCCCGCCGGACAAGCCTATGGCTACACCTTC
V: TRBV15; D: NA; J: TRBJ2-5; size: NA; CDR3: CATSRDLGLETQYF; DNA: TGTGCCACCAGCAGAGATCTGGGGCTAGAGACCCAGTACTTC
V: TRBV28; D: NA; J: TRBJ1-1; size: NA; CDR3: CASSPILWGRDTEAFF; DNA: TGTGCCAGCAGTCCGATACTTTGGGGCAGAGACACTGAAGCTTTCTTT
V: TRBV27; D: TRBD1; J: TRBJ2-7; size: NA; CDR3: CASSPGTGVYEQYF; DNA: TGTGCCAGCAGTCCAGGGACAGGGGTTTACGAGCAGTACTTC
V: TRBV4-1; D: TRBD1; J: TRBJ2-7; size: NA; CDR3: CASSQGTGEGYEQYF; DNA: TGCGCCAGCAGCCAAGGGACAGGGGAGGGGTACGAGCAGTACTTC
V: TRBV4-1; D: NA; J: TRBJ2-1; size: NA; CDR3: CASSQDFYGEDNEQFF; DNA: TGCGCCAGCAGCCAAGATTTTTACGGGGAGGACAATGAGCAGTTCTTC
V: TRBV27; D: NA; J: TRBJ1-1; size: few; CDR3: CASSLDKNTEAFF; DNA: TGTGCCAGCAGTTTAGACAAGAACACTGAAGCTTTCTTT
V: TRBV7-3; D: TRBD1; J: TRBJ2-7; size: NA; CDR3: CASSLEAGQGNEQYF; DNA: TGTGCCAGCAGCTTAGAGGCCGGACAGGGAAACGAGCAGTACTTC
V: TRBV5-6; D: TRBD2; J: TRBJ2-7; size: NA; CDR3: CASSPGLAGGYEQYF; DNA: TGTGCCAGCAGCCCGGGACTAGCGGGGGGCTACGAGCAGTACTTC
V: TRBV27; D: TRBD1; J: TRBJ1-1; size: NA; CDR3: CASSAGQTNTEAFF; DNA: TGTGCCAGCAGTGCGGGACAGACGAACACTGAAGCTTTCTTT
V: TRBV5-4; D: NA; J: TRBJ2-3; size: NA; CDR3: CACSWGPQDTQYF; DNA: TGTGCCTGCAGCTGGGGGCCGCAGGATACGCAGTATTTT
V: TRBV4-1; D: NA; J: TRBJ1-2; size: NA; CDR3: CASSQGGGGYGYTF; DNA: TGCGCCAGCAGCCAGGGGGGAGGTGGCTATGGCTACACCTTC
V: TRBV6-1; D: TRBD1; J: TRBJ1-2; size: few; CDR3: CASSEGEAGGPYGYTF; DNA: TGTGCCAGCAGTGAGGGGGAAGCAGGGGGACCCTATGGCTACACCTTC
V: TRBV10-3; D: NA; J: TRBJ1-2; size: once; CDR3: CAISETANYGYTF; DNA: TGTGCCATCAGTGAGACAGCTAACTATGGCTACACCTTC
V: TRBV30; D: TRBD1; J: TRBJ2-5; size: NA; CDR3: CAWSPGTGGQETQYF; DNA: TGTGCCTGGAGTCCTGGGACAGGTGGCCAAGAGACCCAGTACTTC